The sequence of this T cell receptor (beta chain) was determined in a study of cytomegalovirus exposure and HLA in healthy donors. Study background: The study placed approximately 78% of its approximately 360 genotyped donors in the Caucasian-associated ancestry cluster.

Findings and caveats of the study: TRBV6-2, TRBV6-3 and some other V segments were unresolvable in 87-base-pair reads. The productive fraction for most TCR beta V segments was about 87% or about 30% in an earlier analysis. One variant, a missense change in DCLRE1C, was linked in a later analysis to TCR beta V- and J-gene trimming.

A word on this clone: Antigen specificity is unknown.

The PCR used 60 Vbeta and 13 Jbeta primers. Produced via immunoSEQ multiplex PCR; TCRdb's table is partial and in-frame only. The sample lists about 140,000 clones; around 80% were seen once. The CDR3 covers 17 residues. From germline, CDR1 is PRHDT and CDR2 FYEKMQ (reference sequence). V lost 0 bases and J lost 0, with 13 bases in between. What was sequenced was PBMCs. V and J are TRBV13 and TRBJ2-3, with unresolved D. The TCR originated in a female donor in good health and CMV-seronegative. The CDR3 reads CASSLGSELTSTDTQYF. Here the CDR3 DNA reads TGTGCCAGCAGCTTAGGAAGTGAACTTACGAGCACAGATACGCAGTATTTT. The full variable domain, completed using reference TRBV13 and TRBJ2-3, is AAGVIQSPRHLIKEKRETATLKCYPIPRHDTVYWYQQGPGQDPQFLISFYEKMQSDKGSIPDRFSAQQFSDYHSELNMSSLELGDSALYFCASSLGSELTSTDTQYFGPGTRLTVL.